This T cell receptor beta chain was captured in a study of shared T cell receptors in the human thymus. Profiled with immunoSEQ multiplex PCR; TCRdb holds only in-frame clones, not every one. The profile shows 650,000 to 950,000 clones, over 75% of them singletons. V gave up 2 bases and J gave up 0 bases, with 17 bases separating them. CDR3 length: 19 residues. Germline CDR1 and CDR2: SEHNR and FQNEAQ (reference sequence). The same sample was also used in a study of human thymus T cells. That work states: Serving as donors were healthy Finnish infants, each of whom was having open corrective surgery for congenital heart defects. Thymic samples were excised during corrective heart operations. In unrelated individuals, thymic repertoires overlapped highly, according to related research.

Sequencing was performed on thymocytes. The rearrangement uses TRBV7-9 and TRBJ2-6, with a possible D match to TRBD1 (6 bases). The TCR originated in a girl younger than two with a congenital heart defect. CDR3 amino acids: CASSLPRDKSLSGANVLTF. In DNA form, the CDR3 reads TGTGCCAGCAGCTTACCCCGGGACAAGTCCCTCTCTGGGGCCAACGTCCTGACTTTC.